This entry describes one T cell receptor beta chain. The antigen is undetermined. The data were taken from a study of T cells in Graves' hyperthyroidism and ophthalmopathy. Researchers took RNA transcripts and amplified the TCR beta CDR3 regions from them. The HTBI primer set served for first-round RT-PCR of the TCR CDR3. MiXCR, applied by TCRdb to the multiplex PCR reads, yields one record per CDR3 protein. This table has 550,000 to 650,000 distinct CDR3 sequences, over 11% appearing once. Study-wide results and limits: Separating ophthalmopathy from stable hyperthyroidism was achieved by a 13 V-J model.

Trimming took 7 bases from V and 3 from J; bases not matched to a gene: 9. CDR3 length equals 15 residues. The germline CDR1 and CDR2 sequences are ENHRY and SYGVKD. Uncontrolled infection, other autoimmune disease, pregnancy or lactation led to exclusion. The receptor comes from a woman between 25 and 40 years old with Graves' hyperthyroidism that later progressed to Graves' ophthalmopathy. Sequencing was performed on blood. The chain links TRBV10-3 to TRBJ2-5; 9 nucleotides align to TRBD2. The CDR3 sequence: CAINSGGGVEETQYF. The DNA for the CDR3 is TGTGCCATCAACTCAGGCGGGGGGGTTGAAGAGACCCAGTACTTC.